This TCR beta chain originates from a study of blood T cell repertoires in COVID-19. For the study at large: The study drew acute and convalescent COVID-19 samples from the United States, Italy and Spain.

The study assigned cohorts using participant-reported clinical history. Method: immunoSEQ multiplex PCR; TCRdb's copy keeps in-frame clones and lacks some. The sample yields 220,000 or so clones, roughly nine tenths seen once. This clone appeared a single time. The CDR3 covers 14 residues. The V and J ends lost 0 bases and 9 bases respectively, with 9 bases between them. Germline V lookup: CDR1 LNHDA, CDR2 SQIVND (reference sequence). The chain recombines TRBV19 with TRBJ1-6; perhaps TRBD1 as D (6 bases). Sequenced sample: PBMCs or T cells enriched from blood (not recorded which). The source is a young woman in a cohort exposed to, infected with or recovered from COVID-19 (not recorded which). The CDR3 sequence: CASSIEGAGSPLHF. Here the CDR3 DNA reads TGTGCCAGTAGTATAGAGGGGGCAGGTTCACCCCTCCACTTT.